Described below is a single T cell receptor (beta chain) sequence and its context. The sample belongs to a study of blood T cell repertoires in COVID-19. V lost 4 bases, J lost 3 bases, and 12 bases stayed unmatched. This CDR3 comprises 17 residues. The germline gives CDR1 SGHRS, CDR2 YFSETQ. Generated by immunoSEQ multiplex PCR, the TCRdb table keeps only in-frame clones and is missing some. Here the sample spans around 130,000 clones, approximately 77% being singletons. Sequencing input: peripheral blood. The chain joins TRBV5-1 to TRBJ2-7; the match to TRBD2 covers 11 bases. The sequence came from a human donor in a cohort sampled during active COVID-19. CDR3 amino acids: CASSPGGPGLADYEQYF. DNA of the CDR3: TGCGCCAGCAGCCCCGGGGGACCGGGACTAGCGGACTACGAGCAGTACTTC.